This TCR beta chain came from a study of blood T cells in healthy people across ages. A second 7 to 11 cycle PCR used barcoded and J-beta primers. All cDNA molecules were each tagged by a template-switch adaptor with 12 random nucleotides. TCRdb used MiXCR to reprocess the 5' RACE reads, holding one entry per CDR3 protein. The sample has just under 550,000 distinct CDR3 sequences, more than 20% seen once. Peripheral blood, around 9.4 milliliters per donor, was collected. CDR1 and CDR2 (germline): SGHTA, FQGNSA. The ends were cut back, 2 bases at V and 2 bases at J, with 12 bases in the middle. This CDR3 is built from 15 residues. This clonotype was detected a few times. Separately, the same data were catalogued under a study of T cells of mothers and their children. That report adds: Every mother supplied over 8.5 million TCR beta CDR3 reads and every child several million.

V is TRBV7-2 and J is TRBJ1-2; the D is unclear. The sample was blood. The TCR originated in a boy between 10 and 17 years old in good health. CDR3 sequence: CASSLFGDSNYGYTF. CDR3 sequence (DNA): TGTGCCAGCAGCTTATTCGGCGATTCGAACTATGGCTACACCTTC.